This paragraph covers one T cell receptor (beta chain) sequence. Antigen unknown. With 5 bases clipped from V and 8 bases from J, the junction kept 10 bases outside the gene matches. CDR1 and CDR2 from the germline V gene are SGHRS and YFSETQ. The CDR3 has 15 amino acids. Second-dose recipients at about 4 or about 12 weeks were treated as one pooled group. The entry originates in a study of T cell responses to AZD1222 COVID-19 vaccine. Findings and limits, study-wide: Spike regions recognized by vaccine-associated CD4 TCRs spanned the protein, led by 160-218 and 743-854. There were mostly white British donors and more females than males, and clonal diversity was possibly underestimated.

Libraries were prepared by immunoSEQ multiplex PCR; TCRdb keeps only in-frame clonotypes and omits some of them. This sample yields 40,000 to 55,000 clones, of which about nine tenths are seen a single time; roughly 35% belongs to the top ten. The sample consisted of peripheral blood, taken 28 days after the second AZD1222 dose. The rearrangement uses TRBV5-1 and TRBJ2-5; 12 bases agree with TRBD2. The receptor's source is an adult who received the AZD1222 COVID-19 vaccine. The CDR3 region has the DNA TGCGCCAGCAGTAAAGACGGACTAGCGGGGCCTACCCAGTACTTC. Its protein is CASSKDGLAGPTQYF.